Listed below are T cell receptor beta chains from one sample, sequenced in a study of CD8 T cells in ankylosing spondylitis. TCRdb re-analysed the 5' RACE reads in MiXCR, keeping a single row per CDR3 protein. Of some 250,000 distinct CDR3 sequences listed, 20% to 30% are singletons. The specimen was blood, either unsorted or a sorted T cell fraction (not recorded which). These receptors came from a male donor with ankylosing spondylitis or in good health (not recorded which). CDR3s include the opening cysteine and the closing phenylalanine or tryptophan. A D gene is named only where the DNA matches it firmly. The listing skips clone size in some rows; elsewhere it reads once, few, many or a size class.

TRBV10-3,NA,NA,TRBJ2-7,TGTGCCATCAGTGGGACCGGGGCGCCTAGGTTCGAGCAGTACTTC,CAISGTGAPRFEQYF
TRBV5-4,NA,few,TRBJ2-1,TGTGCCAGCAGCTTTCAAGCCGATGAGCAGTTCTTC,CASSFQADEQFF
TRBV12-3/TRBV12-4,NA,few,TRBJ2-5,TGTGCCAGCAGCTCCGGACGTGAGAAGACCCAGTACTTC,CASSSGREKTQYF
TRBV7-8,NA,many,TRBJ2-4,TGTGCCAGCAGCCTCCAGGGGGGGGCGAACATTCAGTACTTC,CASSLQGGANIQYF
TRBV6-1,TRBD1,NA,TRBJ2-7,TGTGCCAGCAGTGCCAACAGGGGTCCCTACGAGCAGTACTTC,CASSANRGPYEQYF
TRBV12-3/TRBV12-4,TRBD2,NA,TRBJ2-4,TGTGCCAGCAGTTTAGGACTAGCGGGGATAAACATTCAGTACTTC,CASSLGLAGINIQYF
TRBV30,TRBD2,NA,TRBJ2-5,TGTGCCTGGCGGGGGGGCCGGACAGAGACCCAGTACTTC,CAWRGGRTETQYF
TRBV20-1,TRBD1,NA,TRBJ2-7,TGCAGTGCTAGAGCCCCGGGACAGTCACTCTACGAGCAGTACTTC,CSARAPGQSLYEQYF
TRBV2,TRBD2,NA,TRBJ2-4,TGTGCCAGCTCCTCCGGGACTAGCGGGGGACACCGCGGTAGCTACTTC,CASSSGTSGGHRGSYF
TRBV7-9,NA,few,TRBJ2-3,TGTGCCAGCAGCACCGCGACAGCCACTAGCACAGATACGCAGTATTTT,CASSTATATSTDTQYF
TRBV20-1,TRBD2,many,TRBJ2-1,TGCAGTGCTGCGGGACTAGCGGGGGGTTACAATGAGCAGTTCTTC,CSAAGLAGGYNEQFF
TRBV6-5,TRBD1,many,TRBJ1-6,TGTGCCAGCAGTTACTCGGGCAGGGGGAGGTATTCACCCCTCCACTTT,CASSYSGRGRYSPLHF
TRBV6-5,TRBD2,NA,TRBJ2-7,TGTGCCAGCAGTTACGCAGGGACTAGCGGGGGGTACGAGCAGTACTTC,CASSYAGTSGGYEQYF
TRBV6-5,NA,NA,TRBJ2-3,TGTGCCAGCAGTTCATCGATGGGGCGCGCAGATACGCAGTATTTT,CASSSSMGRADTQYF
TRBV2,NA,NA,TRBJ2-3,TGTGCCAGCAGTGGCCTCGTAGCAGATACGCAGTATTTT,CASSGLVADTQYF
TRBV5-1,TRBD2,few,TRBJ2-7,TGCGCCAGCAGCCCGAGCCGGGGGGTTGAGCAGTACTTC,CASSPSRGVEQYF
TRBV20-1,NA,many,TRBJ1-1,TGCAGTGCTAGAGACGTTCTGGGAGGCCGGGTACCTTTCTTT,CSARDVLGGRVPFF
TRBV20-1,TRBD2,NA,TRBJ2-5,TGCAGTGCTAGAGATTCCGGGGGGGCCCAGTACTTC,CSARDSGGAQYF
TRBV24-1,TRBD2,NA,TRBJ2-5,TGTGCCACCAGTGAGACTAGCGGGGAAGAGACCCAGTACTTC,CATSETSGEETQYF
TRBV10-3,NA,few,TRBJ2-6,TGTGCCGTGGAGGAGCAGACCCACTCTGGGGCCAACGTCCTGACTTTC,CAVEEQTHSGANVLTF
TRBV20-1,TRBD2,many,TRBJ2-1,TGCAGTGCTAGGAGGACTAGCGGGGGCTCCTACAATGAGCAGTTCTTC,CSARRTSGGSYNEQFF